This T cell receptor beta chain is from a study of blood T cell repertoires in COVID-19. Produced via immunoSEQ multiplex PCR; TCRdb's table is partial and in-frame only. The sample has some 120,000 clones, approximately 88% seen once. The length of the CDR3 is 13 residues. Germline assignment: CDR1 MNHEY and CDR2 SVGAGI. V was trimmed by 6 bases and J by 7 bases, leaving 15 bases between them. This clone has just one count. The sequenced material came from peripheral blood. V gene TRBV6-5 combines with J gene TRBJ1-1; D may be TRBD1 (5 bases). This receptor was identified in a woman aged 65 to 85 with acute or convalescent COVID-19. The CDR3 protein is CASRPQASLEAFF. Written as DNA, the CDR3 is TGTGCCAGCAGGCCACAGGCTTCCCTTGAAGCTTTCTTT.